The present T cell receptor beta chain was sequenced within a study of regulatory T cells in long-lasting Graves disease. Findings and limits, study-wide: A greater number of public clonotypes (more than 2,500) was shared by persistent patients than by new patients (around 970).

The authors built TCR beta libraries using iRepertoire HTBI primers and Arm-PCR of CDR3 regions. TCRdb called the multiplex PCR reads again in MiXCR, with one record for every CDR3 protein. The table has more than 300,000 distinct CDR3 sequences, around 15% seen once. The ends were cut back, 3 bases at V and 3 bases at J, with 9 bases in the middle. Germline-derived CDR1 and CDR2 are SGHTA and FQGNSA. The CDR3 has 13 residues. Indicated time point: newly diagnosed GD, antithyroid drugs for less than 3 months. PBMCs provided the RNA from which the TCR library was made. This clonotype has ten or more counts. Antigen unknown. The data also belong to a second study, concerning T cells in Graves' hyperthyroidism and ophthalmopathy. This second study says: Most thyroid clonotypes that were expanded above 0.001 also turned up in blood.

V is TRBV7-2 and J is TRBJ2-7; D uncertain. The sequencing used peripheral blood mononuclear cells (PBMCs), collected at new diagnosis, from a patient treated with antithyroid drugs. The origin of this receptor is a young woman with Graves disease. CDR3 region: CASSFQLYYEQYF. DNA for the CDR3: TGTGCCAGCAGCTTCCAATTATACTACGAGCAGTACTTC. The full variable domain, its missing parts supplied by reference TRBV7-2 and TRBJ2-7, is GAGVSQSPSNKVTEKGKDVELRCDPISGHTALYWYRQSLGQGLEFLIYFQGNSAPDKSGLPSDRFSAERTGGSVSTLTIQRTQQEDSAVYLCASSFQLYYEQYFGPGTRLTVT.